This T cell receptor beta chain appears in the sequencing data of a study of T cell repertoires in aging, cancer and after chemotherapy. Turning to the study itself: Repeat sampling of healthy donors over several months to years showed clear clonal overlap. Whole-study results and caveats: Immunological memory after chemotherapy cannot be judged from the repertoire data. Across the chemotherapy interval, each cancer cohort showed higher median generation probability, suggesting thymic rebound. In healthy donors, age-related TCR diversity loss mainly reflected lost richness.

Rearranged V-D-J TRB sequences were amplified with a mixed TRB-A/B primer pool. MiXCR, applied by TCRdb to the multiplex PCR reads, yields one record per CDR3 protein. In the table there are some 9,000 distinct CDR3 sequences, less than 25% of which are singletons. To note about this clonotype: What it binds is not known.

J gave up 4 bases and V 4 bases, and 3 bases lay outside the gene matches. Germline V gene data show CDR1 as LGHNA and CDR2 as YSLEER. The CDR3 has 14 amino acids. Amplification of TCR beta used genomic DNA extracted from peripheral blood. Material: blood. This receptor was obtained from a human donor in good health. This chain links TRBV4-3 with TRBJ2-3; TRBD2 matches at 9 bases. CDR3 bases: TGCGCCAGCAGCCCGGGACTAGCTGCAGATACGCAGTATTTT. It is translated as CASSPGLAADTQYF.